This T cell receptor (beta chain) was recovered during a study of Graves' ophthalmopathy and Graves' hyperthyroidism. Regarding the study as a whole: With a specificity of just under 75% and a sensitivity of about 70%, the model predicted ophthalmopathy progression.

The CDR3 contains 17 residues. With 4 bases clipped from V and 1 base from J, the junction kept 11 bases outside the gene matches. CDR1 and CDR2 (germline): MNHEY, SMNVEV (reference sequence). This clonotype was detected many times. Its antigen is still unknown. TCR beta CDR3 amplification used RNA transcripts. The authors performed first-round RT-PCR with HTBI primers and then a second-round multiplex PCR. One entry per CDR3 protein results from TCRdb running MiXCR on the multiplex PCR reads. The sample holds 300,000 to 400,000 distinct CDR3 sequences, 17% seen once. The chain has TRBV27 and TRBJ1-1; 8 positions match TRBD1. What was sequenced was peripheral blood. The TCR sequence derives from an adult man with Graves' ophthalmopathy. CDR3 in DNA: TGTGCCAGCAGTTCCCTTAGCGGGGACAGGTGGAACACTGAAGCTTTCTTT. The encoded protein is CASSSLSGDRWNTEAFF.